A single T cell receptor (beta chain) is shown here with its context. Cells stained for CD3, CD4, CD8, CD45RA, CD27 and viability were sorted into four CD45RA/CD27 subsets. These data are taken from a study of naive and memory T cell subsets. There are 12 residues in the CDR3. V was pared by 6 bases and J by 6 bases, with 12 bases between. The beta constant-region primer was an equimolar mix of two oligonucleotides covering TRBC1 and TRBC2. Each CDR3 protein gets one entry after TCRdb re-called the UMI-ligation and nested PCR reads with MiXCR. The data show 77,000 or so distinct CDR3 sequences, roughly 13% seen once.

Sequenced sample: central memory CD4+ T cells from blood. This chain uses TRBV12-3 or TRBV12-4 with TRBJ2-7; perhaps D is TRBD1 or TRBD2 (5 bases each). The receptor comes from a human donor in good health. This chain's CDR3 is CASSRGEREQYF. The CDR3 nucleotides read TGTGCCAGCAGCCGAGGGGAACGCGAGCAGTACTTC.